Each of the 12 T cell receptor beta chains below was sequenced from the same sample in a study of OX40 agonist ivuxolimab in advanced cancers. The repertoire was sequenced with immunoSEQ multiplex PCR; TCRdb's copy has only in-frame clones and lacks some. The table records 51,000 or so clones, approximately 85% of them present only once. Source: CD4+ or CD8+ T cells sorted from blood, taken in a trial of the OX40 agonist ivuxolimab. The receptors come from an adult with an advanced solid tumor such as melanoma, head and neck, liver or kidney cancer.

The chain is built from TRBV9 and TRBJ2-3; D remains unclear. The germline V gene encodes CDR1 SGDLS and CDR2 YYNGEE. Trimming removed 4 bases from V and 1 base from J, with 10 bases in between. The CDR3 extends over 14 amino acids. For the CDR3, the DNA is TGTGCCAGCAGCCCCCGACACGGCACAGATACGCAGTATTTT. The encoded protein is CASSPRHGTDTQYF.

The chain combines TRBV18 with TRBJ2-5; a weak D match, TRBD2 (7 bases). V was cut by 3 bases and J by 4 bases, with 18 bases left in between. Germline V lookup: CDR1 KGHSH, CDR2 LQKENI. The CDR3 is 16 residues long. The CDR3 DNA is TGTGCCAGCTCACCTGCCAAGGGGGGGGTCGGAGAGACCCAGTACTTC. This gives the protein CASSPAKGGVGETQYF.

The gene calls are TRBV7-2 and TRBJ2-7; D is unclear. This CDR3 region has 13 residues. V was clipped by 1 base and J by 3 bases, with 7 bases between them. CDR1 is SGHTA, CDR2 FQGNSA, per germline. CDR3 in DNA: TGTGCCAGCAGCTTAGATTACAGCTACGAGCAGTACTTC. It encodes CASSLDYSYEQYF. Together with reference TRBV7-2 and TRBJ2-7, the CDR3 gives the full variable domain: GAGVSQSPSNKVTEKGKDVELRCDPISGHTALYWYRQSLGQGLEFLIYFQGNSAPDKSGLPSDRFSAERTGGSVSTLTIQRTQQEDSAVYLCASSLDYSYEQYFGPGTRLTVT.

A word on this clone: Germline is not matched at one junction end, which may reflect a read error. The chain recombines TRBV9 with TRBJ2-1; TRBD1 matches at 7 bases. Germline V CDR1 and CDR2: SGDLS, YYNGEE. This CDR3 has 15 amino acids. Here the CDR3 reads CTFPRDSPRPNEQFF. DNA of the CDR3: TGCACATTTCCTCGGGACAGCCCTCGCCCCAATGAGCAGTTCTTC.

This clone turned up a few times. This chain links TRBV2 with TRBJ2-3, with 10 bases matching TRBD2. The CDR3 extends over 15 amino acids. The junction had 6 bases not matched to a gene; V was cut back by 6 bases and J by 3 bases. Per the germline V gene, CDR1 is SNHLY and CDR2 is FYNNEI. The CDR3 nucleotides read TGTGCCAGCAGAAGTGAACTAGCGGGGACAGATACGCAGTATTTT. It translates to CASRSELAGTDTQYF.

J is TRBJ2-2 and V is TRBV4-2; 8 nucleotides line up with TRBD2. CDR1 and CDR2 from the germline V gene are LGHNA and YNFKEQ. Trimming cost V 1 base and J 5 bases; bases outside gene matches: 9. The CDR3 sequence is 17 residues long. In DNA form, the CDR3 reads TGTGCCAGCAGCCAAGGCCGTGCGGGAGGTCGGACCGGGGAGCTGTTTTTT. Its protein product is CASSQGRAGGRTGELFF.

This clone was recorded once. The V call is TRBV25-1, the J call TRBJ2-7, with TRBD1 identical over 7 bases. This CDR3 has 14 amino acids. J gave up 2 bases and V 4 bases, and 5 bases lay outside the gene matches. Germline V gene sequence: CDR1 MGHDK, CDR2 SYGVNS. Here the CDR3 DNA reads TGTGCCAGCAGTGGGACAGGTCTGACCTACGAGCAGTACTTC. Its translation: CASSGTGLTYEQYF.

This chain joins TRBV4-1 and TRBJ1-3; 8 bases fit TRBD1. Germline lookup yields CDR1 MGHRA and CDR2 YSYEKL. The CDR3 consists of 14 residues. Trimming cost V 4 bases and J 2 bases; bases outside gene matches: 1. The chain's CDR3 is CASSPTGAGNTIYF. DNA for the CDR3: TGCGCCAGCAGCCCGACAGGGGCTGGAAACACCATATATTTT.

The J gene is TRBJ2-5, the V gene TRBV11-2; the D is unclear. The CDR3 extends over 13 amino acids. Germline V gene lookup returns CDR1 SGHAT and CDR2 FQNNGV. V was pared by 1 base and J by 1 base, with 4 bases between. The CDR3 sequence: CASSLGIQETQYF. The CDR3 bases are TGTGCCAGCAGCTTAGGGATCCAAGAGACCCAGTACTTC.

The J gene is TRBJ1-4, the V gene TRBV6-5; no firm D call. This CDR3 has 15 amino acids. CDR1 MNHEY and CDR2 SVGAGI come from the germline V gene. V lost 6 bases and J lost 0, with 11 bases in between. The CDR3 region has the DNA TGTGCCAGCAGACTTCAGGCAGCAACTAATGAAAAACTGTTTTTT. It encodes CASRLQAATNEKLFF.

The chain recombines TRBV5-4 with TRBJ2-7, with unresolved D. The V gene's germline CDR1 is SGHNT and CDR2 YYREEE (reference sequence). The CDR3 consists of 11 residues. The ends were cut back, 1 base at V and 7 bases at J, with 6 bases in the middle. CDR3 coding DNA: TGTGCCAGCAGCTTGAGTGGGGAGCAGTACTTC. Its translation: CASSLSGEQYF.

In DNA form, the CDR3 reads TGTGCCAGCAGCCCCACCTCCGGACAGGGCGGGGAGCAGTACTTC. Translating it yields CASSPTSGQGGEQYF. V gene TRBV7-2 combines with J gene TRBJ2-7, with 8 positions matching TRBD1. The ends lost 5 bases at V and 7 bases at J; junction bases unmatched: 13. The CDR3 is 15 amino acids. Germline CDR1 is SGHTA and CDR2 is FQGNSA. The whole variable domain, filled in from reference TRBV7-2 and TRBJ2-7, reads GAGVSQSPSNKVTEKGKDVELRCDPISGHTALYWYRQSLGQGLEFLIYFQGNSAPDKSGLPSDRFSAERTGGSVSTLTIQRTQQEDSAVYLCASSPTSGQGGEQYFGPGTRLTVT.